This T cell receptor (beta chain) was sequenced during a study of molecular identifiers for immune sequencing clone quantification. Bulk TCR library preparation followed previously described methods with listed TCR primers. In TCRdb, the PCR reads were re-called with MiXCR into one record per CDR3 protein. The sample carries some 580,000 distinct CDR3 sequences, roughly 25% recorded once. Trimming cost V 3 bases and J 2 bases, with 20 bases left between them. The CDR3 runs 18 residues. Germline V gene lookup returns CDR1 MDHEN and CDR2 SYDVKM. The sequence was obtained from a human donor in good health. Some libraries in this study had Jurkat cell RNA spiked in. The chain couples TRBV28 to TRBJ1-5, with D possibly matching TRBD1 (6 bases). The sample comprised naive CD8+ T cells from blood, with Jurkat cell RNA spiked in. Subset described: FACS-sorted CD8+CD4-CCR7+CD45RA+ naive T cells. The CDR3 spells CASSLGASRVSRNQPQHF. The CDR3 coding sequence is TGTGCCAGCAGTTTGGGGGCATCACGGGTTTCTCGCAATCAGCCCCAGCATTTT.